This T cell receptor (beta chain) was captured in a study of response to subunit inactivated influenza vaccine. TCRdb analysed the RT-PCR reads with MiXCR anew, one entry per CDR3 protein. The data contain approximately 160,000 distinct CDR3 sequences, around 11% of them singletons. The clonotype comes from a man aged 50-75 years who received an inactivated influenza vaccine. This material consisted of CD8+ T cells sorted from PBMCs, taken around 25 months after vaccination.

In nucleotides, the CDR3 is TGCAGTGCTAGGGTCCCGAGCTCCTACGAGCAGTACTTC. Translating it yields CSARVPSSYEQYF. The chain employs TRBV20-1 and TRBJ2-7; unclear D gene. V dropped 3 bases and J dropped 0 bases, with 9 bases sitting between them. CDR3 length: 13 amino acids. CDR1 and CDR2 (germline): DFQATT, SNEGSKA (reference sequence).